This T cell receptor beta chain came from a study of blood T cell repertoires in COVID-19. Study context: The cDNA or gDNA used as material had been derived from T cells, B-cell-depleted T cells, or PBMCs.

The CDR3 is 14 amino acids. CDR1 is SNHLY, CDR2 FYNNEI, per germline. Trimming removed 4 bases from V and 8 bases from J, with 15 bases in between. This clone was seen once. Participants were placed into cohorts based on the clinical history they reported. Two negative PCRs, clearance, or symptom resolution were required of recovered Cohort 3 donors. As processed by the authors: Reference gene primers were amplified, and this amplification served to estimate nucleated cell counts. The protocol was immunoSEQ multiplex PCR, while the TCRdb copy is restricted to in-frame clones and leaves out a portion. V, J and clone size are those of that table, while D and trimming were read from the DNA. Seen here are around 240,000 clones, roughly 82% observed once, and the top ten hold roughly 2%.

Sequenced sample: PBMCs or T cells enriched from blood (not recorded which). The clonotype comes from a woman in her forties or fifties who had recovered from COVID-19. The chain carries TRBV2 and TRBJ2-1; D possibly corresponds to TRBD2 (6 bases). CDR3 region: CASSVEGQGHEQFF. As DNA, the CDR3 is TGTGCCAGCAGTGTGGAGGGGCAAGGGCATGAGCAGTTCTTC. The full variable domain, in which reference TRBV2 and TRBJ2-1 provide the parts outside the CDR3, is EPEVTQTPSHQVTQMGQEVILRCVPISNHLYFYWYRQILGQKVEFLVSFYNNEISEKSEIFDDQFSVERPDGSNFTLKIRSTKLEDSAMYFCASSVEGQGHEQFFGPGTRLTVL.